This T cell receptor (beta chain) was obtained from a study of cytomegalovirus exposure and HLA in healthy donors. The wider study: Earlier, some 180 million T cells were analyzed, and some 120 million unique TCR beta sequences were found among them. Overall study findings and caveats: Cytomegalovirus status was reportedly diagnosed by the classifier with high sensitivity and specificity.

Germline CDR1 SGHAT, CDR2 FQNNGV. Unmatched junction bases numbered 9, after V lost 1 base and J lost 6 bases. The CDR3 sequence is 18 residues long. Donors consisted of healthy bone marrow donors. In the PCR, 60 Vbeta and 13 Jbeta primers were used. The table came from immunoSEQ multiplex PCR; TCRdb's copy has only in-frame clones and leaves some out. The table lists around 97,000 clones, around 73% of them singletons. With regard to this clone: The target antigen is unknown.

Sequencing was carried out using PBMCs. The chain has TRBV11-2 and TRBJ2-1; TRBD2 matches at 13 bases. This receptor was identified in a man in his forties in good health and CMV-seronegative. CDR3 in amino acids: CASSLGASTSGGANEQFF. CDR3 nucleotide sequence: TGTGCCAGCAGCTTAGGGGCCTCCACTAGCGGGGGGGCCAATGAGCAGTTCTTC.